This T cell receptor beta chain originates from a study of blood T cell repertoires in COVID-19. Study summary: The origin of the acute and convalescent COVID-19 samples was the United States, Italy and Spain. From T cells, B-cell-depleted T cells, or PBMCs came the material, which was cDNA or gDNA.

Here immunoSEQ multiplex PCR was the method, and the copy in TCRdb shows in-frame clones only, minus some. The profile shows around 200,000 clones, approximately 84% of them singletons. The CDR3 is 14 residues long. Germline CDR1 and CDR2: SNHLY and FYNNEI. Trimming cost V 8 bases and J 6 bases; bases outside gene matches: 13. This chain connects TRBV2 to TRBJ2-7; 7 bases map to TRBD2. The origin of this receptor is a human donor with acute or convalescent COVID-19. The donor label of this sample is uncertain. Sequencing input: peripheral blood. The CDR3 sequence is CASGGVNPAGEQYF. The CDR3 region has the DNA TGTGCCAGCGGGGGGGTCAACCCAGCGGGCGAGCAGTACTTC. The full variable domain, its missing parts supplied by reference TRBV2 and TRBJ2-7, is EPEVTQTPSHQVTQMGQEVILRCVPISNHLYFYWYRQILGQKVEFLVSFYNNEISEKSEIFDDQFSVERPDGSNFTLKIRSTKLEDSAMYFCASGGVNPAGEQYFGPGTRLTVT.